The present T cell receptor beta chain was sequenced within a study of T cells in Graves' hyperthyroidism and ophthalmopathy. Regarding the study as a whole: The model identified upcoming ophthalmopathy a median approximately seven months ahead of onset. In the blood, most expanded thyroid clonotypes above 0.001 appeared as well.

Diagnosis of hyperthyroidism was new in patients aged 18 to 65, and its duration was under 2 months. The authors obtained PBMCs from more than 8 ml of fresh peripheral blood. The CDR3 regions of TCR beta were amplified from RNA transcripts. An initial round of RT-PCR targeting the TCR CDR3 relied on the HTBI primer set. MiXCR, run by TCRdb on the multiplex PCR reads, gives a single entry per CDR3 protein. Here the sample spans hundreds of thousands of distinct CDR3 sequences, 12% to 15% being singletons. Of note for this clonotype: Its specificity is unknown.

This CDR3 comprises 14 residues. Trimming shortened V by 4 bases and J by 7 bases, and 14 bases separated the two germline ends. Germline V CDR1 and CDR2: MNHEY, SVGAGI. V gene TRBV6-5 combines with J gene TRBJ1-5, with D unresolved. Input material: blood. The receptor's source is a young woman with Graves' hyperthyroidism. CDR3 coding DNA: TGTGCCAGCAGTTCCGCGGACTCCAGACAGCCCCAGCATTTT. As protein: CASSSADSRQPQHF.